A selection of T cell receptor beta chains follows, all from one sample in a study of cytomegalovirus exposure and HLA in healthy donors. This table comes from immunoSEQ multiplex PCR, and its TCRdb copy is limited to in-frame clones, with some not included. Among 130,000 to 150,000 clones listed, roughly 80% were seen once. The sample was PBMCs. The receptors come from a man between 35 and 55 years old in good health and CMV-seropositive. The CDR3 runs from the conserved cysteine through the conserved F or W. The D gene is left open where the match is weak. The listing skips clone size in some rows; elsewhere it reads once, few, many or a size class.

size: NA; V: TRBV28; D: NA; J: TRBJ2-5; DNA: TGTGCCAGCAGTTTAGTATTACAAGAGACCCAGTACTTC; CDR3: CASSLVLQETQYF
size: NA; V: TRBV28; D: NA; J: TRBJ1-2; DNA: TGTGCCAGCAGTTTAATCCTCGGGGGCTACACCTTC; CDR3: CASSLILGGYTF
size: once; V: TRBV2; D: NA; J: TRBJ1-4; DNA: TGTGCCAGCAATCCGGGAAACAGGGAAAGTAATGAAAAACTGTTTTTT; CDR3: CASNPGNRESNEKLFF
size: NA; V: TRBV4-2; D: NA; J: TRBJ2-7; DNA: TGTGCCAGCAGCCTTCCATCCCAAGGGGAGGTTTCCTACGAGCAGTACTTC; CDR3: CASSLPSQGEVSYEQYF
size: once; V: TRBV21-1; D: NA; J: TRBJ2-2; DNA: TGTGCCAGCAACCGGACTAGCGGAAACACCGGGGAGCTGTTTTTT; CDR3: CASNRTSGNTGELFF
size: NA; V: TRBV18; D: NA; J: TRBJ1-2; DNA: TGTGCCAGCTCGGCAAATGACAGGCCCGAGGGTGGCTACACCTTC; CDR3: CASSANDRPEGGYTF
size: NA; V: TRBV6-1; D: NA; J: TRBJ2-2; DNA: TGTGCCAGCAGTGATCTTCCTATCGGCACCGGGGAGCTGTTTTTT; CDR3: CASSDLPIGTGELFF
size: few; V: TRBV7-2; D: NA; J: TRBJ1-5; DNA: TGTGCCAGCAGCTTAGTAGGGTTTGAGGGTCAGCCCCAGCATTTT; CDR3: CASSLVGFEGQPQHF
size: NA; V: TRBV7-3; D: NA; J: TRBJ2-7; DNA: TGTGCCAGCAGCTTAGAGGCCTTGGTGTGGGAGCAGTACTTC; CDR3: CASSLEALVWEQYF
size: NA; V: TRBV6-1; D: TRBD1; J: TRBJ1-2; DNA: TGTGCCAGCTCTCTGAGGACAGGTAGCTATGGCTACACCTTC; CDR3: CASSLRTGSYGYTF
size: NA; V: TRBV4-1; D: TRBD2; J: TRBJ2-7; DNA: TGCGCCAGCAGCCAAGATTATAACCTAGCGGGACGCGAGCAGTACTTC; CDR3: CASSQDYNLAGREQYF
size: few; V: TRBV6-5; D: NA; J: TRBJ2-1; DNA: TGTGCCAGCAGCCCACGGTTCTCCTACAATGAGCAGTTCTTC; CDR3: CASSPRFSYNEQFF
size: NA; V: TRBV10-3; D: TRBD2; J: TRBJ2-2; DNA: TGTGCCACGGGCCTAGCGGATGCGAACACCGGGGAGCTGTTTTTT; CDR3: CATGLADANTGELFF
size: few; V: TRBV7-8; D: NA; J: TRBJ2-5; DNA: TGTGCCAGCAGCTTAACAGGGTCCAATAGGGAGACCCAGTACTTC; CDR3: CASSLTGSNRETQYF
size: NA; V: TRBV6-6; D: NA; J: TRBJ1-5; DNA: TGTGCCAGCAGTGGGCAGGGTGGCAATCAGCCCCAGCATTTT; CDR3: CASSGQGGNQPQHF
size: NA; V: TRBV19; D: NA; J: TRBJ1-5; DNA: TGTGCCAGTAGTAGCGACCAGGGTGGGCATCAGCCCCAGCATTTT; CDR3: CASSSDQGGHQPQHF
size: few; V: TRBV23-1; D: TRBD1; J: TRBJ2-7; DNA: TGCGCCAGCAGTCACCCGGAGAAACACAGGGGGCGTTCCTACGAGCAGTACTTC; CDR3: CASSHPEKHRGRSYEQYF
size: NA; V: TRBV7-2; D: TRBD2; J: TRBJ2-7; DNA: TGTGCCAGCAGCTCAGGGACTAGCGGGGGTTACGAGCAGTACTTC; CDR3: CASSSGTSGGYEQYF
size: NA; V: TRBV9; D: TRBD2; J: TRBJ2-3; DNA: TGTGCCAGCAGCGTAGAGGGACTAGCGGGAGGAGTGACAGATACGCAGTATTTT; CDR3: CASSVEGLAGGVTDTQYF
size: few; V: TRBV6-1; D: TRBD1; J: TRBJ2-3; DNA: TGTGCCAGCAGTGAGCAGGGGGCGGGTCGGGATACGCAGTATTTT; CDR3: CASSEQGAGRDTQYF
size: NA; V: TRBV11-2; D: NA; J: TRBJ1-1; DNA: TGTGCCAGCAGCTTAGCAGCTCGCGGCCACACTGAAGCTTTCTTT; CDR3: CASSLAARGHTEAFF
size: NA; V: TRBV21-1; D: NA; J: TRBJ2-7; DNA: TGTGCCATCTCACCCCCCGAGAAGATCAACTACGAGCAGTACTTC; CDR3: CAISPPEKINYEQYF
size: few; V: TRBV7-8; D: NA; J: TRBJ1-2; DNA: TGTGCCAGCAGCTTAGTCAGTGGGGCCCTAGCTAACTATGGCTACACCTTC; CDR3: CASSLVSGALANYGYTF
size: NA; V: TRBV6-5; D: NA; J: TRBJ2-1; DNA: TGTGCCAGCAGAACCACAGCTAACAATGAGCAGTTCTTC; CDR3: CASRTTANNEQFF
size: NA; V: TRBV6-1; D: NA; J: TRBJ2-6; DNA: TGTGCCAGCAGTGAAGGAGGGTTGGGGGGACCCTCTGGGGCCAACGTCCTGACTTTC; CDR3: CASSEGGLGGPSGANVLTF
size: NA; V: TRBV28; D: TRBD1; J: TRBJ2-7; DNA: TGTGCCAGCAGTTCCTCGAGGGGGCTCACCTACGAGCAGTACTTC; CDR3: CASSSSRGLTYEQYF
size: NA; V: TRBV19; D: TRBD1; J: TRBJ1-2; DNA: TGTGCCAGTAGTACCGGACAGGGCCTCGATGGCTACACCTTC; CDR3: CASSTGQGLDGYTF
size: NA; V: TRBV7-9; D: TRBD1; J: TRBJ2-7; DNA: TGTGCCAGCAGCTCCCACCGGGACAGGGGAAGGATCGAGCAGTACTTC; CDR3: CASSSHRDRGRIEQYF
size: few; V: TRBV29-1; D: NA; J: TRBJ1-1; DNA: TGCAGCGCGCAGGGTCTAGAAGCTTTCTTT; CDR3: CSAQGLEAFF
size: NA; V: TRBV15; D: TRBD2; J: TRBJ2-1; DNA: TGTGCCACGAACCCCGGGGGGGGTTCCTACAATGAGCAGTTCTTC; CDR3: CATNPGGGSYNEQFF
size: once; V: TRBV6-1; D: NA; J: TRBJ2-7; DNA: TGTGCCAGCAGAACTGGGGTAGCGGCCGTCTACGAGCAGTACTTC; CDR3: CASRTGVAAVYEQYF
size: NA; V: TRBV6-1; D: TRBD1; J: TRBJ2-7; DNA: TGTGCCAGCAGGGACCGGGACAGGGAGCATTACGAGCAGTACTTC; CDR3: CASRDRDREHYEQYF
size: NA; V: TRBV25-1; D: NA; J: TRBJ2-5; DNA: TGTGCCAGCAGTGAATTCCAGTGGGAGACCCAGTACTTC; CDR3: CASSEFQWETQYF
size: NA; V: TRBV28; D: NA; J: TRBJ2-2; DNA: TGTGCCAGCAGTTCCCGAGGGCCCACCGGGGAGCTGTTTTTT; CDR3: CASSSRGPTGELFF
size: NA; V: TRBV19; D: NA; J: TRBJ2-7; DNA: TGTGCCAGTAGTATAGACAGGGACTACGAGCAGTACTTC; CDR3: CASSIDRDYEQYF
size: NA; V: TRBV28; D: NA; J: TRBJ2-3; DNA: TGTGCCAGCAACCGGAGGATAGATACGCAGTATTTT; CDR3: CASNRRIDTQYF
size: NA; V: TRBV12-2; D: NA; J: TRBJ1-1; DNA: TGTGCAAGTCGCTCCTCAGGACAGATGAACACTGAAGCTTTCTTT; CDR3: CASRSSGQMNTEAFF
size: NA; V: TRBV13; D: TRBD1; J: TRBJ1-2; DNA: TGTGCCAGCAGCGTGGGACAGAGTTATGGCTACACCTTC; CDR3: CASSVGQSYGYTF
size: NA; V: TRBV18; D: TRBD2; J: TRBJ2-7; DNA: TGTGCCAGCTCACCGACTAGCGGGACAAACGAGCAGTACTTC; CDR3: CASSPTSGTNEQYF
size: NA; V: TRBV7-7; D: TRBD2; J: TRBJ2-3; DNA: TGTGCCAGCAGCCGGACTAGCGGGAGTCGGGATACGCAGTATTTT; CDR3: CASSRTSGSRDTQYF
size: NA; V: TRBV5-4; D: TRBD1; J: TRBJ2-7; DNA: TGTGCCAGCAGCTCACCGGGACAGACCTACGAGCAGTACTTC; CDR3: CASSSPGQTYEQYF
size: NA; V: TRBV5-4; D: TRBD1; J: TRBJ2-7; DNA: TGTGCCAGCAGCGTGGGACAGGGCCCCTACGAGCAGTACTTC; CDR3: CASSVGQGPYEQYF
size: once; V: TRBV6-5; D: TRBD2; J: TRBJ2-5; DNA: TGTGCCAGCAGTAAGGGACTAGCGGGACAAGAGACCCAGTACTTC; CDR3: CASSKGLAGQETQYF
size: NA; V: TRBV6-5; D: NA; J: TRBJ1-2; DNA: TGTGCCAGCAGTTACTCGAGTATAACTAACTATGGCTACACCTTC; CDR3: CASSYSSITNYGYTF
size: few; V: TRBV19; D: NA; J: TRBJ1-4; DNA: TGTGCCAGTAGTATAGATACACCCGGAGGGGAAAAACTGTTTTTT; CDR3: CASSIDTPGGEKLFF
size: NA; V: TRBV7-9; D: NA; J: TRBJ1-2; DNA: TGTGCCAGCATTAACAGGGCGAATGAGGACTATGGCTACACCTTC; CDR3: CASINRANEDYGYTF
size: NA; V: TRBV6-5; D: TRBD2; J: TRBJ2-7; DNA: TGTGCCAGCAGTTACACGACTAGCGGGAGGGGAGAGCAGTACTTC; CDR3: CASSYTTSGRGEQYF
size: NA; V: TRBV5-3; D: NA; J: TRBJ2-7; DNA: TGTGCCAGAAGCTTGGCAGGGCGAGTTTCTGAATTC; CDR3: CARSLAGRVSEF
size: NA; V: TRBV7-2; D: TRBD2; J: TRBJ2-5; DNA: TGTGCCAGCAGGCGACTAGCGCAAGAGACCCAGTACTTC; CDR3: CASRRLAQETQYF
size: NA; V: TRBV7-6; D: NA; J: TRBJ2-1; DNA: TGTGCCAGCAGCCCTGCAGGGATCTCCTCCTACAATGAGCAGTTCTTC; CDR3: CASSPAGISSYNEQFF
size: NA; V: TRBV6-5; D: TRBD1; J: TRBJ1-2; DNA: TGTGCCAGCAGTTACACTAACCCCGACAGGGGCCGGGGCTACACCTTC; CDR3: CASSYTNPDRGRGYTF